These T cell receptor beta chains were read from a single sample in a study of T cells in Graves' hyperthyroidism and ophthalmopathy. MiXCR was run by TCRdb on the multiplex PCR reads, yielding one entry per CDR3 protein. The sample holds roughly 600,000 distinct CDR3 sequences, 14% seen once. The sequenced material came from blood. The receptors derive from a woman aged 50 to 60 with Graves' ophthalmopathy. CDR3s include the opening cysteine and the closing phenylalanine or tryptophan. The D gene is left open where the match is weak. The size field is filled for only some rows; it gives once, few, many or a size class.

d_call	clone_size	v_call	j_call	cdr3_aa	cdr3_nt
TRBD2	NA	TRBV7-9	TRBJ2-1	CANSLARWTSGSIDRYNEQFF	TGTGCCAACAGCTTAGCGAGGTGGACTAGCGGGAGTATTGATCGCTACAATGAGCAGTTCTTC
NA	NA	TRBV5-1	TRBJ2-2	CASSLPFFANTGELFF	TGCGCCAGCAGCTTGCCGTTTTTTGCGAACACCGGGGAGCTGTTTTTT
NA	NA	TRBV7-9	TRBJ1-1	CASSHQMTVPNTEAFF	TGTGCCAGCAGCCACCAAATGACAGTTCCCAACACTGAAGCTTTCTTT
NA	many	TRBV12-3/TRBV12-4	TRBJ2-3	CASTFGGTQYF	TGTGCCAGCACCTTTGGGGGAACGCAGTATTTT
TRBD2	NA	TRBV20-1	TRBJ2-1	CSASDSGRAYNEQFF	TGCAGTGCTAGTGATAGCGGGAGGGCCTACAATGAGCAGTTCTTC
TRBD1	many	TRBV12-3/TRBV12-4	TRBJ1-1	CASSKKQGARGEAFF	TGTGCCAGCAGTAAGAAACAGGGGGCGAGAGGCGAAGCTTTCTTT
TRBD1	NA	TRBV6-1	TRBJ1-3	CASSLDRARNTIYF	TGTGCCAGCAGTCTGGACAGGGCGAGAAACACCATATATTTT
NA	few	TRBV10-3	TRBJ2-7	CAIRALGDYEQYF	TGTGCCATCAGAGCGTTAGGGGACTACGAGCAGTACTTC
NA	many	TRBV3-1	TRBJ1-1	CASSPFGGNTEAFF	TGTGCCAGCAGCCCATTTGGAGGGAACACTGAAGCTTTCTTT
NA	many	TRBV5-4	TRBJ1-4	CASSLIAGSELREKLFF	TGTGCCAGCAGCTTGATTGCGGGGTCGGAGCTTCGTGAAAAACTGTTTTTT
NA	few	TRBV11-3	TRBJ1-1	CASSDKMGEAFF	TGTGCCAGCAGCGATAAAATGGGTGAAGCTTTCTTT
NA	many	TRBV7-2	TRBJ2-5	CASSRLEDQETQYF	TGTGCCAGCAGCCGACTAGAGGATCAAGAGACCCAGTACTTC
NA	many	TRBV3-1	TRBJ2-2	CASSQGWTGELFF	TGTGCCAGCAGCCAGGGATGGACCGGGGAGCTGTTTTTT
TRBD2	few	TRBV12-3/TRBV12-4	TRBJ2-3	CASSLAGAAGTDTQYF	TGTGCCAGCAGTTTAGCGGGTGCAGCGGGAACAGATACGCAGTATTTT
TRBD2	NA	TRBV7-3	TRBJ2-1	CASSLYSSGRSSNEQFF	TGTGCCAGCAGCTTGTATTCTAGCGGGAGATCGTCCAATGAGCAGTTCTTC
TRBD2	few	TRBV4-3	TRBJ2-3	CASSQEGAGVKDTQYF	TGCGCCAGCAGCCAAGAAGGAGCGGGAGTGAAAGATACGCAGTATTTT
TRBD2	many	TRBV11-1	TRBJ2-1	CASSLVLAGGIDNEQFF	TGTGCCAGCAGCTTAGTTCTAGCGGGAGGGATAGACAATGAGCAGTTCTTC
TRBD1	many	TRBV12-3/TRBV12-4	TRBJ1-1	CASRDKTGLNTEAFF	TGTGCCAGCAGGGACAAGACAGGGTTGAACACTGAAGCTTTCTTT
TRBD2	few	TRBV4-2	TRBJ2-5	CASSQDVWLAGVSEETQYF	TGTGCCAGCAGCCAAGATGTATGGTTAGCGGGAGTTTCTGAGGAGACCCAGTACTTC
TRBD1	few	TRBV6-1	TRBJ1-4	CASSVYRGLGEKLFF	TGTGCCAGCAGTGTATACAGGGGGCTTGGAGAAAAACTGTTTTTT
TRBD1	few	TRBV7-8	TRBJ1-1	CASSPQQGRWTEAFF	TGTGCCAGCAGCCCCCAACAGGGGAGATGGACTGAAGCTTTCTTT
NA	NA	TRBV19	TRBJ2-3	CASSIRASTDTQYF	TGTGCCAGTAGTATCCGCGCTAGCACAGATACGCAGTATTTT
TRBD1	NA	TRBV7-2	TRBJ2-1	CASSYGQGISWDEQFF	TGTGCCAGCAGCTACGGACAGGGAATTTCTTGGGATGAGCAGTTCTTC
NA	many	TRBV29-1	TRBJ2-7	CSVGDGTYEQYF	TGCAGCGTTGGGGACGGAACCTACGAGCAGTACTTC
NA	many	TRBV15	TRBJ2-7	CATSRGTGSHEQYF	TGTGCCACCAGCAGAGGAACAGGGTCCCACGAGCAGTACTTC
NA	many	TRBV27	TRBJ1-4	CASSSGPGKLFF	TGTGCCAGCAGTTCGGGACCGGGAAAACTGTTTTTT
NA	many	TRBV28	TRBJ1-4	CASTRPGFGEKLFF	TGTGCCAGCACCCGGCCGGGCTTCGGTGAAAAACTGTTTTTT
TRBD2	many	TRBV7-2	TRBJ2-1	CASSVTSGTNEQFF	TGTGCCAGCAGCGTGACTAGCGGGACCAATGAGCAGTTCTTC
NA	many	TRBV3-1	TRBJ1-1	CASSQSRATEAFF	TGTGCCAGCAGCCAAAGTCGGGCCACTGAAGCTTTCTTT
NA	few	TRBV5-1	TRBJ2-1	CASSLQTAYNEQFF	TGCGCCAGCAGCCTGCAGACAGCCTACAATGAGCAGTTCTTC